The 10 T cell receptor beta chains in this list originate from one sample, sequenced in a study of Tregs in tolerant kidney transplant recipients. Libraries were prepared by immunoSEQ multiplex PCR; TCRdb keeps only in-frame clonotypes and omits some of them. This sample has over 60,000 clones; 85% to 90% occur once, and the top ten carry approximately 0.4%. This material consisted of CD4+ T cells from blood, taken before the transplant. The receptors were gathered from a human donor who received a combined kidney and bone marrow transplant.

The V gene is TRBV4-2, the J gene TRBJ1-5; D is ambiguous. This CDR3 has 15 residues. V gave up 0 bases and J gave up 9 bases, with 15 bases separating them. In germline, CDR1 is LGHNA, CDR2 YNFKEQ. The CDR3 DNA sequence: TGTGCCAGCAGCCAAGACCCCACAGCCGGTGCGCCCCAGCATTTT. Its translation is CASSQDPTAGAPQHF.

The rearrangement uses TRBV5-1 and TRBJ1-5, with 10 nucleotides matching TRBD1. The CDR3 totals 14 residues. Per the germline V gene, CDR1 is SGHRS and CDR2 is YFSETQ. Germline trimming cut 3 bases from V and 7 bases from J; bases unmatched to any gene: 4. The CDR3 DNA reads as TGCGCCAGCAGCTCGACAGGGGGCCAGCAGCCCCAGCATTTT. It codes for CASSSTGGQQPQHF.

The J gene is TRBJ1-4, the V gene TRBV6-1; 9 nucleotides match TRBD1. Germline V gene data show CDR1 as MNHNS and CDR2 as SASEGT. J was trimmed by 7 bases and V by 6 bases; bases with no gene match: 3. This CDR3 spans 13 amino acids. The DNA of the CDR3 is TGTGCCAGCAGACAGGGGGCCGCTGAAAAACTGTTTTTT. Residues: CASRQGAAEKLFF.

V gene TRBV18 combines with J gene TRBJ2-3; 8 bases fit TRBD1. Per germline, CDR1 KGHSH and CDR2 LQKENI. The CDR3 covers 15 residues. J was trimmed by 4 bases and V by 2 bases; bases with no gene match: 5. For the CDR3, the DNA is TGTGCCAGCTCACCAGGACAGGGCAACTCAGATACGCAGTATTTT. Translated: CASSPGQGNSDTQYF.

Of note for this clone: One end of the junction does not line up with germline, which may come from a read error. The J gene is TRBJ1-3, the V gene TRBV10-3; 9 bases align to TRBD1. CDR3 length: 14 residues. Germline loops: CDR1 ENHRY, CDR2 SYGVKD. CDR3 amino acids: CALRQGEAENTIYF. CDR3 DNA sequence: TGTGCCCTCAGACAGGGGGAGGCCGAAAACACCATATATTTT.

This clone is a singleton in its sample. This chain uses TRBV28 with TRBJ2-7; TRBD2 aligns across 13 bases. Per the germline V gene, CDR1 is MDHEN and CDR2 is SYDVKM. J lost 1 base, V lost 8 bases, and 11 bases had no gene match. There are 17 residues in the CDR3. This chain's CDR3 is CASPPGLAGVTSYEQYF. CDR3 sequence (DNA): TGTGCCAGCCCGCCCGGACTAGCGGGGGTAACTTCCTACGAGCAGTACTTC.

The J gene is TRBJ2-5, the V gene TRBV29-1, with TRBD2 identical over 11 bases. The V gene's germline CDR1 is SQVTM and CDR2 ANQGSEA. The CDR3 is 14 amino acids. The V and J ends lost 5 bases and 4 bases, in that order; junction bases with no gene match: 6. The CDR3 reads CSVWGLAGGETQYF. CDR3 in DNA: TGCAGCGTTTGGGGGCTAGCGGGAGGAGAGACCCAGTACTTC.

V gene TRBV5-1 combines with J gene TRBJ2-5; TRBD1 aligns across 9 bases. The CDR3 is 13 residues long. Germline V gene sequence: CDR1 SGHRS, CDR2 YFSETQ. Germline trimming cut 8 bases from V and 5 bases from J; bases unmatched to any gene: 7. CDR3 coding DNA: TGCGCCAGTTGGACAGGGGCTGGGGAGACCCAGTACTTC. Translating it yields CASWTGAGETQYF.

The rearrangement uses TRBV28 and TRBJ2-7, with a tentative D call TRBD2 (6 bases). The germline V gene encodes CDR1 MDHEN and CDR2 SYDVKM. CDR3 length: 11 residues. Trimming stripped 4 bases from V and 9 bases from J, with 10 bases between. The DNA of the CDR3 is TGTGCCAGCAGTTGGGAGGCTCGGCAGTACTTC. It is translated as CASSWEARQYF.

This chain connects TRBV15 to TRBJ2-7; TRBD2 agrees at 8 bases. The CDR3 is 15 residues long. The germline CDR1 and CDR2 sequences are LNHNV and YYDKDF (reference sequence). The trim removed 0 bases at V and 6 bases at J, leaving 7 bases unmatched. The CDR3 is CATSRDSSGSGEQYF. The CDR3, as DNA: TGTGCCACCAGCAGAGATTCCAGCGGGAGTGGCGAGCAGTACTTC.